Below, 16 T cell receptor beta chains from the same sample are listed, as sequenced in a study of blood T cell repertoires in COVID-19. Sequencing was performed with immunoSEQ multiplex PCR; in TCRdb, only in-frame clones are kept and a portion is missing. The data show over 100,000 clones, just over 85% seen once. Sequencing input: peripheral blood. The receptors here all came from a man aged 35 to 55 with acute or convalescent COVID-19.

This rearrangement joins TRBV5-1 to TRBJ1-4, with 9 bases identical to TRBD1. CDR3 length: 15 residues. With 3 bases clipped from V and 10 bases from J, the junction kept 10 bases outside the gene matches. Germline V CDR1 and CDR2: SGHRS, YFSETQ. The CDR3 DNA sequence: TGCGCCAGCAGCTCCGGGGACAGGGTAGCGGGAAAACTGTTTTTT. Translating it yields CASSSGDRVAGKLFF.

The chain couples TRBV15 to TRBJ2-5, with D tentatively TRBD2 (5 bases). Trimming took 3 bases from V and 2 from J, leaving 13 bases between them. The CDR3 is 15 amino acids. Germline CDR1 reads LNHNV; CDR2 reads YYDKDF (reference sequence). CDR3 nucleotide sequence: TGTGCCACCAGCAGCGGCGGGCGGATACAAGAGACCCAGTACTTC. Encoded protein: CATSSGGRIQETQYF.

In DNA, the CDR3 is TGTGCCAGCACCCCGGGGGGGGGCCTCGAGCAGTACTTC. Its translation: CASTPGGGLEQYF. V is TRBV6-5 and J is TRBJ2-7; 8 bases are shared with TRBD2. From germline, CDR1 is MNHEY and CDR2 SVGAGI. The junction had 8 bases not matched to a gene; V was cut back by 7 bases and J by 6 bases. The CDR3 is 13 amino acids.

The chain uses TRBV19 and TRBJ1-5, with D maybe TRBD1 (5 bases). The germline CDR1 and CDR2 sequences are LNHDA and SQIVND (reference sequence). This CDR3 is 16 amino acids long. V lost 1 base and J 4 bases, leaving 14 bases between the germline ends. CDR3 protein: CASSIVQGGTNQPQHF. As DNA, the CDR3 is TGTGCCAGTAGTATAGTTCAAGGAGGGACGAATCAGCCCCAGCATTTT.

This clone was counted only a few times. V gene TRBV2 combines with J gene TRBJ1-3; D unclear. V was trimmed by 3 bases and J by 2 bases, leaving 11 bases between them. The CDR3 runs to 15 residues. Germline V CDR1 and CDR2: SNHLY, FYNNEI. CDR3 sequence reads: CASSETRGAGNTIYF. In DNA form, the CDR3 reads TGTGCCAGCAGTGAGACTCGGGGTGCTGGAAACACCATATATTTT.

This clone was seen more than once but under ten times. The chain combines TRBV18 with TRBJ1-3, with 7 bases lining up with TRBD1. Losses at the gene ends were 0 bases for V and 0 bases for J; bases not matched to a gene: 5. The germline gives CDR1 KGHSH, CDR2 LQKENI. The CDR3 is made up of 17 amino acids. DNA of the CDR3: TGTGCCAGCTCACCACCAGGACAGGTCAACTCTGGAAACACCATATATTTT. Translated: CASSPPGQVNSGNTIYF.

This chain links TRBV10-3 with TRBJ2-1, with 7 bases aligning to TRBD1. The germline V gene encodes CDR1 ENHRY and CDR2 SYGVKD. The CDR3 extends over 15 amino acids. Unmatched junction bases numbered 8, after V lost 8 bases and J lost 1 base. The CDR3 loop is CAIGSQGESYNEQFF. In nucleotides, the CDR3 is TGTGCCATCGGCTCGCAGGGGGAATCCTACAATGAGCAGTTCTTC.

The rearrangement uses TRBV5-5 and TRBJ1-2; no clear D gene. The germline V gene has CDR1 SGHKS and CDR2 YYEKEE (reference sequence). The CDR3 is 12 residues long. The V end lost 0 bases, the J end lost 7 bases, and 7 bases lay between the germline ends. The CDR3 is CASSLESVGYTF. The CDR3 coding sequence is TGTGCCAGCAGCTTGGAAAGCGTTGGCTACACCTTC.

This chain links TRBV2 with TRBJ1-5, with D possibly being TRBD1 (6 bases). There are 17 residues in the CDR3. Trimming left V 4 bases short and J 2 bases short, with 18 bases between. Germline V gives CDR1 SNHLY, CDR2 FYNNEI. The CDR3 protein is CASSGRGFPSGNQPQHF. DNA of the CDR3: TGTGCCAGCAGTGGAAGGGGGTTCCCTTCGGGCAATCAGCCCCAGCATTTT.

This chain joins TRBV4-3 and TRBJ1-2; the D is unclear. V was shortened by 0 bases and J by 0 bases, with 8 bases between the two germline ends. The CDR3 spans 15 residues. The germline CDR1 and CDR2 sequences are LGHNA and YSLEER. The CDR3 loop is CASSQEGLSNYGYTF. In DNA, the CDR3 is TGCGCCAGCAGCCAAGAAGGACTGTCTAACTATGGCTACACCTTC.

V usage is TRBV19 and J usage is TRBJ2-5; D is uncertain. The CDR3 loop spans 15 amino acids. Germline V gives CDR1 LNHDA, CDR2 SQIVND (reference sequence). The ends were cut back, 5 bases at V and 7 bases at J, with 20 bases in the middle. This CDR3 is CASSPTGSQGGTQYF. In DNA, the CDR3 is TGTGCCAGTAGTCCAACCGGGTCCCAAGGCGGGACCCAGTACTTC.

The chain joins TRBV6-5 to TRBJ2-4; a possible D gene is TRBD2 (5 bases). This CDR3 is 13 amino acids long. The V gene lost 6 bases and the J gene lost 5 bases, with 11 bases spanning the gap. Per germline, CDR1 MNHEY and CDR2 SVGAGI. In DNA, the CDR3 is TGTGCCAGCAGGCGAGGGCGGGAAAACATTCAGTACTTC. Translated, it gives CASRRGRENIQYF.

This chain uses TRBV7-9 with TRBJ2-1, with a possible D match to TRBD1 (5 bases). The germline gives CDR1 SEHNR, CDR2 FQNEAQ (reference sequence). V was clipped by 2 bases and J by 4 bases, with 6 bases between them. This CDR3 is built from 13 residues. The CDR3 DNA is TGTGCCAGCAGCTTAAAGGGGTACAATGAGCAGTTCTTC. Protein sequence: CASSLKGYNEQFF.

The V gene is TRBV30, the J gene TRBJ2-5; D is unclear. The germline V gene has CDR1 GTSNPN and CDR2 SVGIG (reference sequence). The germline V and J ends were trimmed by 3 bases and 5 bases, with 10 bases remaining between them. The length of the CDR3 is 12 residues. The CDR3 loop is CAWSPNAETQYF. For the CDR3, the DNA is TGTGCCTGGAGCCCTAATGCGGAGACCCAGTACTTC. The full variable domain, its missing parts supplied by reference TRBV30 and TRBJ2-5, is SQTIHQWPATLVQPVGSPLSLECTVEGTSNPNLYWYRQAAGRGLQLLFYSVGIGQISSEVPQNLSASRPQDRQFILSSKKLLLSDSGFYLCAWSPNAETQYFGPGTRLLVL.

The chain uses TRBV6-1 and TRBJ1-5; D call uncertain. The V end lost 2 bases, the J end lost 6 bases, and 14 bases lay between the germline ends. The CDR3 spans 15 residues. Germline V lookup: CDR1 MNHNS, CDR2 SASEGT. CDR3 nucleotides: TGTGCCAGCAGTGAAAGCAGCGGGGATGGTCAGCCCCAGCATTTT. It translates to CASSESSGDGQPQHF.

The genes are TRBV6-5 and TRBJ1-2, with D hard to call. CDR1 is MNHEY and CDR2 is SVGAGI in the germline V gene. The germline V and J ends were trimmed by 5 bases and 0 bases, with 13 bases remaining between them. CDR3 length: 15 amino acids. CDR3 in amino acids: CASSTVSGTNYGYTF. CDR3 DNA: TGTGCCAGCAGTACGGTTTCAGGAACTAACTATGGCTACACCTTC.